These T cell receptor beta chains were read from a single sample in a study of T cell responses to AZD1222 COVID-19 vaccine. Sequenced by immunoSEQ multiplex PCR; TCRdb stores in-frame clones only, minus some. This sample yields fewer than 120,000 clones, of which 88% are seen a single time; 1.5% to 2% belongs to the top ten. The specimen was peripheral blood, collected on day 0 of AZD1222 vaccination. Source of these receptors: an adult in good health. The conserved cysteine and the conserved F or W are not part of the CDR3 here.

v_call	j_call	cdr3_aa
TRBV19	TRBJ1-2	ASRGELLHYGYT
TRBV6-2/TRBV6-3	TRBJ2-7	ASSLKSTGTPYEQY
TRBV5-1	TRBJ2-5	ASSPGLAAQETQY
TRBV10-2	TRBJ2-1	ASSESAGPYGEQF
TRBV7-9	TRBJ2-1	ASSQTGSSYNEQF
TRBV30	TRBJ1-3	ALQGTSGNTIY
TRBV19	TRBJ2-3	ASSLGWATDTQY
TRBV3-1/TRBV3-2	TRBJ1-1	ASSPNPGQGTEAF
TRBV2	TRBJ1-5	ASSRDSNQPQH
TRBV30	TRBJ1-2	AWSLAAYGYT
TRBV27	TRBJ2-1	ASSYLKRSYNEQF
TRBV24-1	TRBJ1-1	ATSAGGGAEAF
TRBV27	TRBJ2-7	ASSFSILGEIH
TRBV19	TRBJ1-5	ATRRANRDNQPQH
TRBV18	TRBJ1-2	ASSPLRTGAGNGYT
TRBV25-1	TRBJ1-2	ASSTDYYGYT
TRBV2	TRBJ2-7	ASQDGPYEQY
TRBV12-3/TRBV12-4	TRBJ2-1	ASNRAYYNEQF
TRBV30	TRBJ1-1	AWSVSAYTEAF
TRBV27	TRBJ1-5	ASSFEGTNQPQH
TRBV3-1/TRBV3-2	TRBJ2-2	ASRPQGHGELF
TRBV10-3	TRBJ2-3	AISGTTTDTQY
TRBV27	TRBJ2-2	ASTPRLAGANTGELF
TRBV14	TRBJ1-1	ASSPSWGTVNTEAF
TRBV7-2	TRBJ2-1	ASSVTGTSVNEQF
TRBV6-1	TRBJ2-2	ASFPETANTGELF
TRBV3-1/TRBV3-2	TRBJ2-5	ASRDSQETQY
TRBV28	TRBJ1-2	ASKDSGLRGYT
TRBV18	TRBJ2-5	ASSQMGLAGETQY
TRBV4-1	TRBJ1-3	ASSQVPVSGNTIY
TRBV12-5	TRBJ2-1	ASGLGGRGSYNEQF
TRBV5-8	TRBJ1-3	ASSNAPGNTIY
TRBV6-5	TRBJ1-5	ASRKRDREGQPQH
TRBV28	TRBJ1-2	ASSWRGSLRGYT
TRBV5-5	TRBJ1-2	ASSLQGNYGYT
TRBV9	TRBJ2-1	ASSVGAGGLFNEQF
TRBV5-1	TRBJ2-3	ASSAGTGGPDTQY
TRBV3-1/TRBV3-2	TRBJ2-3	ASRRRGGIGTDTQY
TRBV6-5	TRBJ1-1	ASSLSAARNTEAF
TRBV24-1	TRBJ2-1	ATSDWTANNEQF
TRBV24-1	TRBJ1-2	ATSDLSANYGYT
TRBV12-3/TRBV12-4	TRBJ2-1	ASGTSGNEQF
TRBV6-5	TRBJ1-5	ASSYGWGDQPQH
TRBV11-3	TRBJ1-1	ASSNTVVF
TRBV27	TRBJ1-2	ASSLTGSGGDGYT
TRBV30	TRBJ2-1	AWGSSGAPYNEQF
TRBV6-5	TRBJ2-5	ASSYQETQY